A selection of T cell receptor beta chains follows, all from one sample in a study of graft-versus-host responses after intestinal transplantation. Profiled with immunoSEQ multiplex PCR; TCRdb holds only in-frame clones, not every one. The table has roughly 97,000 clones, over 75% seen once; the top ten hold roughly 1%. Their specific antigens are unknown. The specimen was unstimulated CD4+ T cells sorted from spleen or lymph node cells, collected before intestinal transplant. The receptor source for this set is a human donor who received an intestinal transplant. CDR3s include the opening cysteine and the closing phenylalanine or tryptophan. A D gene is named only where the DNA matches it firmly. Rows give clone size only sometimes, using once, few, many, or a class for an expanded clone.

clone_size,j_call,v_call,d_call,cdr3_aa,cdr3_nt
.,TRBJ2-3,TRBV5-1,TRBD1,CASSSRQGRADTQYF,TGCGCCAGCAGCTCGAGACAGGGGCGGGCAGATACGCAGTATTTT
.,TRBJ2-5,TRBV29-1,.,CSVGSMQQYF,TGCAGCGTCGGTAGTATGCAGCAGTACTTC
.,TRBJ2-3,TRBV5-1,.,CASSLSRGVDTQYF,TGCGCCAGCAGCTTGAGCAGGGGAGTTGATACGCAGTATTTT
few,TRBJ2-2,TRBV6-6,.,CASGGYTNTGELFF,TGTGCCAGCGGAGGTTACACGAACACCGGGGAGCTGTTTTTT
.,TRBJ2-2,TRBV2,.,CASRIGWSRELFF,TGTGCCAGCAGGATCGGATGGTCCAGGGAGCTGTTTTTT
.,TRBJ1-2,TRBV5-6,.,CASSQRQQGANYGYTF,TGTGCCAGCAGCCAAAGACAGCAAGGAGCTAACTATGGCTACACCTTC
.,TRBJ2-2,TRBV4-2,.,CASSQVGPGTGELFF,TGTGCCAGCAGCCAAGTGGGGCCGGGCACCGGGGAGCTGTTTTTT
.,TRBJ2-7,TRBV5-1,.,CASSLPESYEQYF,TGCGCCAGCAGCTTACCAGAGTCCTACGAGCAGTACTTC
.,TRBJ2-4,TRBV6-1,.,CASSEALPGVGKNIQYF,TGTGCCAGCAGTGAAGCGCTGCCGGGGGTGGGCAAAAACATTCAGTACTTC
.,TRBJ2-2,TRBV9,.,CASSGMGANTGELFF,TGTGCCAGCAGCGGGATGGGCGCGAACACCGGGGAGCTGTTTTTT